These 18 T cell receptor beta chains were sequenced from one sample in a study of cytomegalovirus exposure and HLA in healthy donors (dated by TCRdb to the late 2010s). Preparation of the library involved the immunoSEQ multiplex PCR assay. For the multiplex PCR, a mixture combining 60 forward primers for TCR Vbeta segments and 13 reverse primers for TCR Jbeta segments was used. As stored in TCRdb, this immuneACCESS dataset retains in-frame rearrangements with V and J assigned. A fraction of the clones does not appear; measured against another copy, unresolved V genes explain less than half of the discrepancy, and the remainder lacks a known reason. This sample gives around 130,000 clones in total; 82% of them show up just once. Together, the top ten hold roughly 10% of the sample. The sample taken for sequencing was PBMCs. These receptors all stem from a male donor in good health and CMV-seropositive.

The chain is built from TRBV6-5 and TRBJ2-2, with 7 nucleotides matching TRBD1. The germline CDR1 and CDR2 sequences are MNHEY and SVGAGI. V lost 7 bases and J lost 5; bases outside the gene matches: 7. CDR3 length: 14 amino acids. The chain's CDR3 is CASTLDRATGELFF. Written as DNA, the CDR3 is TGTGCCAGCACCCTAGACAGGGCGACCGGGGAGCTGTTTTTT.

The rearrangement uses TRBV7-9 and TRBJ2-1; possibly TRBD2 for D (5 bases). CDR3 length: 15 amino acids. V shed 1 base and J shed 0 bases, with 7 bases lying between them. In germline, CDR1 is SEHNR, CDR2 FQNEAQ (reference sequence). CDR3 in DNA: TGTGCCAGCAGCTTAGGGACTCCCTCCTACAATGAGCAGTTCTTC. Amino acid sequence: CASSLGTPSYNEQFF.

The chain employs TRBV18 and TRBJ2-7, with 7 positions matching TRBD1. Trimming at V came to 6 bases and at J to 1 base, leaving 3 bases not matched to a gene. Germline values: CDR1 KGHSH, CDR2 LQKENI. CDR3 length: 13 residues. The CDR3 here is CASSPGQSYEQYF. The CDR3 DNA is TGTGCCAGCTCCCCGGGACAGTCCTACGAGCAGTACTTC.

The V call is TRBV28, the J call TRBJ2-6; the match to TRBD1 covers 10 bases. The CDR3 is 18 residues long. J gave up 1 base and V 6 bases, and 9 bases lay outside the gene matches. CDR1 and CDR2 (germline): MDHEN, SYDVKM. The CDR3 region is CASRKTGGDPSGANVLTF. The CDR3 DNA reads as TGTGCCAGCAGAAAGACAGGGGGCGACCCATCTGGGGCCAACGTCCTGACTTTC.

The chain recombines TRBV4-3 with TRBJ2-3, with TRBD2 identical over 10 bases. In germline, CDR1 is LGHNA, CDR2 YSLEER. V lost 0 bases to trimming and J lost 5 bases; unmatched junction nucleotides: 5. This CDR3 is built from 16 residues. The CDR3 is CASSQDNSGRRDTQYF. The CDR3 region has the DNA TGCGCCAGCAGCCAAGATAATAGCGGGAGGAGAGATACGCAGTATTTT.

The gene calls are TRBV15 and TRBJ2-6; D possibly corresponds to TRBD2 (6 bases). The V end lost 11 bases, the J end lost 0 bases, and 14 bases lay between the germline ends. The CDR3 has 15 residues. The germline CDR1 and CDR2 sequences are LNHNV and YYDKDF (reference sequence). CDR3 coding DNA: TGTGCCGTATCGGAGGGCCGCTCTGGGGCCAACGTCCTGACTTTC. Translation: CAVSEGRSGANVLTF.

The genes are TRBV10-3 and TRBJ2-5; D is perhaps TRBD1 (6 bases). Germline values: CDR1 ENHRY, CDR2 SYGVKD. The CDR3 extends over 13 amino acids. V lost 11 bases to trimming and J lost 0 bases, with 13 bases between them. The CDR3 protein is CAASRGNQETQYF. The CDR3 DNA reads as TGTGCCGCTTCCAGGGGTAACCAAGAGACCCAGTACTTC.

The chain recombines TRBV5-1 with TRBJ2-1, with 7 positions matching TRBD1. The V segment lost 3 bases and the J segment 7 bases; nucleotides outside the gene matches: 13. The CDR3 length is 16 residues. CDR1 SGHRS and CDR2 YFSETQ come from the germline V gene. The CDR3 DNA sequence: TGCGCCAGCAGCTCCCTAGGGGGCCCCGGGATAAATGAGCAGTTCTTC. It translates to CASSSLGGPGINEQFF.

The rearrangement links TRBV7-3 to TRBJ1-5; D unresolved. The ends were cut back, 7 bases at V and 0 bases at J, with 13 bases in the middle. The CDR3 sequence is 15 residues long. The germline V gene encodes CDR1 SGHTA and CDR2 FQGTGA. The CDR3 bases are TGTGCCAGCATCCCGGGGAGATATAGCAATCAGCCCCAGCATTTT. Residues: CASIPGRYSNQPQHF.

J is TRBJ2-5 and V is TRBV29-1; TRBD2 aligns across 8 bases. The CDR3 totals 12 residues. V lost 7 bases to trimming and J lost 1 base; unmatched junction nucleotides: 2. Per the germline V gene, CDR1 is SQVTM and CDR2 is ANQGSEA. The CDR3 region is CSAGTSQETQYF. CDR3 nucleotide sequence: TGCAGCGCCGGGACTAGCCAAGAGACCCAGTACTTC.

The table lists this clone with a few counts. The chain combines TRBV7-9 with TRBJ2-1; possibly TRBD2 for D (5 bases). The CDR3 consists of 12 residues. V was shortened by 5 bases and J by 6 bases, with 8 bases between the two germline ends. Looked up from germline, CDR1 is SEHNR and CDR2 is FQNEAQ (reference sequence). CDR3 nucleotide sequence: TGTGCCAGCAGCGGGAGATCCAATGAGCAGTTCTTC. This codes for CASSGRSNEQFF.

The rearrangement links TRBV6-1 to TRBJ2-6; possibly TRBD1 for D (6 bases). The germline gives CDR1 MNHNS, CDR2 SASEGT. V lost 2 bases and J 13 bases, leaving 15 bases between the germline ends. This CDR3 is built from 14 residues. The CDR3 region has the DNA TGTGCCAGCAGTGAACAGGGGTCGCCAAGTGTCCTGACTTTC. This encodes CASSEQGSPSVLTF.

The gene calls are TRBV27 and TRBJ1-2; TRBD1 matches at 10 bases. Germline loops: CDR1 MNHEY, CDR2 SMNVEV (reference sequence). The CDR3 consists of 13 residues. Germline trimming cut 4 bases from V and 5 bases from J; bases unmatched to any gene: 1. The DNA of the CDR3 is TGTGCCAGCAGTTGGGACAGGGGATATGGCTACACCTTC. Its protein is CASSWDRGYGYTF.

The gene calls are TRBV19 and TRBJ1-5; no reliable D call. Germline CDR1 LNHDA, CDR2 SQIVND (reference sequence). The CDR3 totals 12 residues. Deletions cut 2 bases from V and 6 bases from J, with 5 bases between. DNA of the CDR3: TGTGCCAGTAGTATATGGAGTCAGCCCCAGCATTTT. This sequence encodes CASSIWSQPQHF.

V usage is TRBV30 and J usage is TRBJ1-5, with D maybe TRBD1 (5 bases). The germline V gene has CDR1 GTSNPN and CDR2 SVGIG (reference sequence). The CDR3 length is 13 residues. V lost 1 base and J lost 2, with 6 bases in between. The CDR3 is CAWSGGGNQPQHF. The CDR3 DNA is TGTGCCTGGAGTGGGGGGGGCAATCAGCCCCAGCATTTT.

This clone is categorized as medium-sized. In nucleotides, the CDR3 is TGTGCCAGCAGTGAACAGGGGGCTAGGAGCAATCAGCCCCAGCATTTT. Its translation: CASSEQGARSNQPQHF. This sequence joins TRBV2 and TRBJ1-5; TRBD1 agrees at 8 bases. Germline CDR1 is SNHLY and CDR2 is FYNNEI. The CDR3 is 16 amino acids. The trim removed 2 bases at V and 1 base at J, leaving 4 bases unmatched.

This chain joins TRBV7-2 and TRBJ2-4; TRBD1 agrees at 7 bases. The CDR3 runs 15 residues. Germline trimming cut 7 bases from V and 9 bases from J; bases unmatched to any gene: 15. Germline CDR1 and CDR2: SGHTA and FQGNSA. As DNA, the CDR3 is TGTGCCAGCACCCAACAGGGGACGGGTCTTGGCATTCAGTACTTC. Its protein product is CASTQQGTGLGIQYF. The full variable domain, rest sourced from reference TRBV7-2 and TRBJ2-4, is GAGVSQSPSNKVTEKGKDVELRCDPISGHTALYWYRQSLGQGLEFLIYFQGNSAPDKSGLPSDRFSAERTGGSVSTLTIQRTQQEDSAVYLCASTQQGTGLGIQYFGAGTRLSVL.

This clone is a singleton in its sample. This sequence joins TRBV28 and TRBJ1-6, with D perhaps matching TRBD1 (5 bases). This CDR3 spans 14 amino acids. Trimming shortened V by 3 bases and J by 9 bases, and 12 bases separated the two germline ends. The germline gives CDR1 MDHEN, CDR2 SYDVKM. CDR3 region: CASSFETQASPLHF. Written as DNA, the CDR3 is TGTGCCAGCAGTTTCGAAACACAGGCTTCACCCCTCCACTTT.